One sample yielded the 29 T cell receptor beta chains listed below, sequenced in a study of T cell responses to AZD1222 COVID-19 vaccine. The assay was immunoSEQ multiplex PCR, and TCRdb's table has in-frame clones only and misses some. In the table there are roughly 58,000 clones, 89% of which are singletons. This material consisted of peripheral blood, taken 28 days after the second AZD1222 dose. Every receptor here comes from an adult who received the AZD1222 COVID-19 vaccine.

The chain joins TRBV9 to TRBJ2-7; 7 bases are shared with TRBD2. Germline trimming cut 0 bases from V and 2 bases from J; bases unmatched to any gene: 2. Germline assignment: CDR1 SGDLS and CDR2 YYNGEE. The CDR3 loop spans 14 amino acids. Here the CDR3 DNA reads TGTGCCAGCAGCGTAGGGGGGGGACCCTACGAGCAGTACTTC. Its translation: CASSVGGGPYEQYF.

The chain links TRBV7-9 to TRBJ1-4, with 7 bases fitting TRBD1. This CDR3 has 17 residues. Germline CDR1 is SEHNR and CDR2 is FQNEAQ (reference sequence). J lost 1 base, V lost 0 bases, and 5 bases had no gene match. This chain's CDR3 is CASSLARQGETNEKLFF. CDR3 nucleotides: TGTGCCAGCAGCTTAGCGCGGCAGGGGGAAACTAATGAAAAACTGTTTTTT.

The rearrangement joins TRBV28 to TRBJ2-1; 7 bases match TRBD2. Germline CDR1 MDHEN, CDR2 SYDVKM. Trimming took 2 bases from V and 4 from J; bases not matched to a gene: 8. The CDR3 contains 16 residues. The CDR3 sequence: CASSLRAGALYNEQFF. The CDR3 DNA reads as TGTGCCAGCAGTTTACGGGCGGGAGCGCTGTACAATGAGCAGTTCTTC.

V and J are TRBV10-3 and TRBJ1-3; D call uncertain. Germline values: CDR1 ENHRY, CDR2 SYGVKD. The CDR3 length is 16 residues. V gave up 7 bases and J gave up 1 base, with 17 bases separating them. CDR3 region: CAITGTVDSSGNTIYF. CDR3 sequence (DNA): TGTGCCATCACAGGAACAGTCGATTCATCTGGAAACACCATATATTTT.

The gene calls are TRBV14 and TRBJ2-3; weak D call: TRBD1 (6 bases). Trimming removed 4 bases from V and 4 bases from J, with 12 bases in between. This CDR3 region has 14 residues. Germline CDR1 is SGHDN and CDR2 is FVKESK. The CDR3 coding sequence is TGTGCCAGCAGCCGAGAAAACAGGGCAGATACGCAGTATTTT. This sequence encodes CASSRENRADTQYF.

The gene calls are TRBV2 and TRBJ1-2; D is ambiguous. V shed 1 base and J shed 4 bases, with 10 bases lying between them. Germline V gene data show CDR1 as SNHLY and CDR2 as FYNNEI. The CDR3 has 14 amino acids. The chain's CDR3 is CASSEEQASYGYTF. CDR3 in DNA: TGTGCCAGCAGTGAAGAGCAGGCAAGCTATGGCTACACCTTC.

This sequence joins TRBV28 and TRBJ2-2; tentatively, D is TRBD1 (6 bases). Germline CDR1 reads MDHEN; CDR2 reads SYDVKM. V dropped 3 bases and J dropped 6 bases, with 11 bases sitting between them. The CDR3 length is 14 residues. In nucleotides, the CDR3 is TGTGCCAGCAGTTTGTACAGGGACGCCGGGGAGCTGTTTTTT. It is translated as CASSLYRDAGELFF.

The chain couples TRBV9 to TRBJ1-1, with a weak D call TRBD1 (5 bases). V was cut by 5 bases and J by 11 bases, with 19 bases left in between. This CDR3 is built from 13 residues. Germline lookup yields CDR1 SGDLS and CDR2 YYNGEE. CDR3 residues: CASSTKSGNSAFF. In DNA, the CDR3 is TGTGCCAGCAGTACAAAGTCAGGGAATTCGGCTTTCTTT.

Only one count was recorded for this clone. This chain links TRBV6-5 with TRBJ2-3; D call uncertain. V was shortened by 0 bases and J by 6 bases, with 4 bases between the two germline ends. Germline CDR1 is MNHEY and CDR2 is SVGAGI. The CDR3 is made up of 12 amino acids. CDR3 residues: CASSYSYDTQYF. The CDR3 DNA is TGTGCCAGCAGTTACTCATACGATACGCAGTATTTT.

This clone was seen only a few times. This chain joins TRBV18 and TRBJ1-3, with D perhaps matching TRBD1 (6 bases). The CDR3 length is 18 residues. CDR1 KGHSH and CDR2 LQKENI come from the germline V gene. With 4 bases removed from V and 0 bases from J, the gap between germline ends came to 19 bases. In DNA, the CDR3 is TGTGCCAGCTCACAATTATCAGGGGCCGACTTCTCTGGAAACACCATATATTTT. Protein: CASSQLSGADFSGNTIYF.

This chain links TRBV15 with TRBJ1-5; possibly TRBD1 for D (5 bases). V shed 5 bases and J shed 3 bases, with 14 bases lying between them. The CDR3 spans 15 residues. Germline V gives CDR1 LNHNV, CDR2 YYDKDF (reference sequence). CDR3 nucleotide sequence: TGTGCCACCAGCGGGGGGAGGGGCATCAATCAGCCCCAGCATTTT. It yields the protein CATSGGRGINQPQHF.

The chain combines TRBV11-2 with TRBJ1-2, with 7 bases that match TRBD1. From germline, CDR1 is SGHAT and CDR2 FQNNGV. The CDR3 consists of 14 residues. Losses at the gene ends were 2 bases for V and 8 bases for J; bases not matched to a gene: 8. The CDR3 DNA is TGTGCCAGCAGCTTACAACGACAGGGTCAAGGCTACACCTTC. Translation: CASSLQRQGQGYTF.

The chain combines TRBV6-2 or TRBV6-3 with TRBJ1-5, with 10 bases identical to TRBD1. This CDR3 contains 19 residues. V shed 6 bases, J shed 7 bases, and the junction held 21 bases outside the gene matches. Germline values: CDR1 MNHEY, CDR2 SVGEGT. The CDR3 is CASSLTASRQGALRQPQHF. The CDR3 DNA follows: TGTGCCAGCAGCCTGACCGCCTCGAGACAGGGGGCGTTAAGGCAGCCCCAGCATTTT.

The rearrangement joins TRBV9 to TRBJ2-3; D remains ambiguous. V was clipped by 0 bases and J by 4 bases, with 6 bases between them. CDR3 size: 13 residues. Germline V gives CDR1 SGDLS, CDR2 YYNGEE. The DNA for the CDR3 is TGTGCCAGCAGCGTAGCGCCCTCAGATACGCAGTATTTT. Translation: CASSVAPSDTQYF.

The V gene is TRBV2, the J gene TRBJ1-5; D not certain. The CDR3 consists of 16 residues. The germline V gene encodes CDR1 SNHLY and CDR2 FYNNEI. Trimming took 7 bases from V and 4 from J, leaving 20 bases between them. CDR3 protein: CASTEGGRRKNQPQHF. The CDR3 DNA reads TGTGCCAGCACCGAGGGAGGACGACGGAAAAATCAGCCCCAGCATTTT.

V is TRBV15 and J is TRBJ1-4; 7 bases match TRBD1. The CDR3 consists of 15 residues. V shed 0 bases and J 5 bases; nucleotides not matched to a gene: 3. The germline CDR1 and CDR2 sequences are LNHNV and YYDKDF (reference sequence). The CDR3 coding sequence is TGTGCCACCAGCAGAGATTCAGGGGGAAATGAAAAACTGTTTTTT. It translates to CATSRDSGGNEKLFF. Complete variable domain (other parts from reference TRBV15 and TRBJ1-4): DAMVIQNPRYQVTQFGKPVTLSCSQTLNHNVMYWYQQKSSQAPKLLFHYYDKDFNNEADTPDNFQSRRPNTSFCFLDIRSPGLGDTAMYLCATSRDSGGNEKLFFGSGTQLSVL.

The CDR3 DNA follows: TGTGCCAGCAGCTTCGGCGGTATCACAGATACGCAGTATTTT. Translated, it gives CASSFGGITDTQYF. The chain has TRBV7-8 and TRBJ2-3; D not certain. Between the trimmed V and J ends, which lost 3 bases and 2 bases, there was a span of 9 bases. Germline V gene data show CDR1 as SGHVS and CDR2 as FQNEAQ. CDR3 length equals 14 residues. The variable domain in full, with the rest retrieved from reference TRBV7-8 and TRBJ2-3, is GAGVSQSPRYKVAKRGQDVALRCDPISGHVSLFWYQQALGQGPEFLTYFQNEAQLDKSGLPSDRFFAERPEGSVSTLKIQRTQQEDSAVYLCASSFGGITDTQYFGPGTRLTVL.

The chain recombines TRBV18 with TRBJ2-7, with 9 bases identical to TRBD2. Germline loops: CDR1 KGHSH, CDR2 LQKENI. With 6 bases clipped from V and 4 bases from J, the junction kept 7 bases outside the gene matches. This CDR3 has 14 residues. CDR3: CASSSGTSKYEQYF. In nucleotides, the CDR3 is TGTGCCAGCTCCTCCGGGACTAGCAAGTACGAGCAGTACTTC.

The V and J genes are TRBV2 and TRBJ2-5; TRBD1 matches at 7 bases. V lost 6 bases and J lost 2; bases outside the gene matches: 3. Germline lookup yields CDR1 SNHLY and CDR2 FYNNEI. The CDR3 consists of 13 residues. The CDR3 spells CASRRDRQETQYF. In DNA form, the CDR3 reads TGTGCCAGCAGAAGGGACAGACAAGAGACCCAGTACTTC.

The chain recombines TRBV28 with TRBJ1-6; 10 bases agree with TRBD1. There are 17 residues in the CDR3. J lost 10 bases, V lost 9 bases, and 18 bases had no gene match. Germline-derived CDR1 and CDR2 are MDHEN and SYDVKM. The CDR3 bases are TGTGCCAGTACCTCGACCGGGGACAGGGGAGTGGGATCACCCCTCCACTTT. Translating gives CASTSTGDRGVGSPLHF.

The V gene is TRBV14, the J gene TRBJ1-1; D call uncertain. Germline lookup yields CDR1 SGHDN and CDR2 FVKESK. This CDR3 region has 14 residues. V was clipped by 2 bases and J by 0 bases, with 7 bases between them. CDR3 in DNA: TGTGCCAGCAGCCAACCAGGTGTGAACACTGAAGCTTTCTTT. Protein product: CASSQPGVNTEAFF.

The rearrangement links TRBV5-5 to TRBJ2-2; the D call may be TRBD1 or TRBD2 (5 bases each). CDR1 is SGHKS, CDR2 YYEKEE, per germline (reference sequence). The V gene lost 0 bases and the J gene lost 0 bases, with 9 bases spanning the gap. The CDR3 totals 16 residues. The CDR3, as DNA: TGTGCCAGCAGCTTGGATTGGGGGTCGAACACCGGGGAGCTGTTTTTT. It translates to CASSLDWGSNTGELFF.

V and J are TRBV24-1 and TRBJ2-7, with 8 bases that match TRBD1. V trimming: 5 bases; J trimming: 2 bases; junction bases outside the gene matches: 4. CDR1 and CDR2 (germline): KGHDR, SFDVKD. This CDR3 has 14 amino acids. This chain's CDR3 is CATSGRTGTYEQYF. In nucleotides, the CDR3 is TGTGCCACCAGTGGGAGGACAGGGACCTACGAGCAGTACTTC.

The chain has TRBV27 and TRBJ2-1; 10 positions match TRBD2. Germline lookup yields CDR1 MNHEY and CDR2 SMNVEV (reference sequence). Unmatched junction bases numbered 5, after V lost 6 bases and J lost 3 bases. This CDR3 region has 15 residues. CDR3 sequence reads: CASREGTSDYNEQFF. CDR3 DNA: TGTGCCAGCAGGGAAGGGACTAGCGACTACAATGAGCAGTTCTTC.

J is TRBJ2-1 and V is TRBV7-2; 11 nucleotides agree with TRBD2. Germline CDR1 SGHTA, CDR2 FQGNSA. V dropped 5 bases and J dropped 8; count of bases not matched to a gene: 8. The CDR3 contains 15 residues. CDR3 nucleotide sequence: TGTGCCAGCAGCCCCGCTAGCGGGGGGAGGTATGAGCAGTTCTTC. It yields the protein CASSPASGGRYEQFF.

J is TRBJ2-7 and V is TRBV7-8, with TRBD1 matching 8 bases. Looked up from germline, CDR1 is SGHVS and CDR2 is FQNEAQ. The CDR3 spans 14 residues. J lost 3 bases, V lost 2 bases, and 3 bases had no gene match. CDR3 in DNA: TGTGCCAGCAGCTTACGGACAGGGCTCTACGAGCAGTACTTC. It codes for CASSLRTGLYEQYF.

This clone was recorded a few times. This chain links TRBV6-2 or TRBV6-3 with TRBJ2-7; the D gene is possibly TRBD1 (6 bases). This CDR3 has 16 residues. The germline CDR1 and CDR2 sequences are MNHEY and SVGEGT. V lost 4 bases and J 1 base, leaving 17 bases between the germline ends. CDR3 coding DNA: TGTGCCAGCAGTTTCCCCCGCGACAGGAATTCCTACGAGCAGTACTTC. This codes for CASSFPRDRNSYEQYF.

This rearrangement joins TRBV9 to TRBJ2-7; 9 nucleotides match TRBD2. The germline V gene encodes CDR1 SGDLS and CDR2 YYNGEE. V dropped 0 bases and J dropped 5; count of bases not matched to a gene: 15. The CDR3 spans 18 residues. The CDR3 coding sequence is TGTGCCAGCAGCGTAGCCCCGGGAGCGGGAGGCGCCCCCCACGAGCAGTACTTC. The encoded protein is CASSVAPGAGGAPHEQYF.

The V and J genes are TRBV3-1 (or the pseudogene TRBV3-2) and TRBJ1-5; no clear D. CDR3 size: 13 residues. V was trimmed by 3 bases and J by 4 bases, leaving 7 bases between them. CDR1 LGHDT and CDR2 YNNKEL come from the germline V gene (reference sequence). The CDR3 DNA is TGTGCCAGCAGCCATTGGGGAAATCAGCCCCAGCATTTT. Residues: CASSHWGNQPQHF.